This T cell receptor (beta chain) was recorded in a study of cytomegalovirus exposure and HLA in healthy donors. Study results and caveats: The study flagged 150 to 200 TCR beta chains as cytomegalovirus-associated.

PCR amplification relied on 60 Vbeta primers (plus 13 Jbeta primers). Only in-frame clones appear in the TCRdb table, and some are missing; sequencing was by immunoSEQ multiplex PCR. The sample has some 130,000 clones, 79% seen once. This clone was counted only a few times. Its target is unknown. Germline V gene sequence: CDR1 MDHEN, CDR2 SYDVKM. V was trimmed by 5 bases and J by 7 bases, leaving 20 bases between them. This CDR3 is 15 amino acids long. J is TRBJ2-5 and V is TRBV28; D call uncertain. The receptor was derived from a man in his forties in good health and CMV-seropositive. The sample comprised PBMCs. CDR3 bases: TGTGCCAGCAGTGCTAGAAATTATAAATTGGGGACCCAGTACTTC. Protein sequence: CASSARNYKLGTQYF.